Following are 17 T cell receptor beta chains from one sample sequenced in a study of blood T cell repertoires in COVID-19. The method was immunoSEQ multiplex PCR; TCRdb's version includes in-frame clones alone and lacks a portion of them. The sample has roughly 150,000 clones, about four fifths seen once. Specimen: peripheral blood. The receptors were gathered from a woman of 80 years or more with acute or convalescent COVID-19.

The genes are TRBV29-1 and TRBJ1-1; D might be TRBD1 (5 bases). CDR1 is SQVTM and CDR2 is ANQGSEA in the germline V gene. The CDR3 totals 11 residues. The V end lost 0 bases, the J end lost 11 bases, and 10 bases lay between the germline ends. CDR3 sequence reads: CSVEEGEEAFF. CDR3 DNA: TGCAGCGTTGAAGAGGGGGAGGAGGCTTTCTTT. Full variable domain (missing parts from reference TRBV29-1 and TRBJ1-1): SAVISQKPSRDICQRGTSLTIQCQVDSQVTMMFWYRQQPGQSLTLIATANQGSEATYESGFVIDKFPISRPNLTFSTLTVSNMSPEDSSIYLCSVEEGEEAFFGQGTRLTVV.

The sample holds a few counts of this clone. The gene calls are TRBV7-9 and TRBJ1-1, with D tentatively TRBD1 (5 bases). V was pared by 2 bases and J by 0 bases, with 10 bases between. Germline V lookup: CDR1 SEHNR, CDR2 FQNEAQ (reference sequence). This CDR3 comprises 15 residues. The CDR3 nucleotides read TGTGCCAGCAGCTTATCCGACAGAATGAACACTGAAGCTTTCTTT. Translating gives CASSLSDRMNTEAFF.

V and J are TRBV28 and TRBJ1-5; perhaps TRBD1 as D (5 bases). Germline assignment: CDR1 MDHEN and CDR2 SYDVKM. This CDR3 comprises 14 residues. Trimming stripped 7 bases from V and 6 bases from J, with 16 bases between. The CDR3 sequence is CASNRQSQIQPQHF. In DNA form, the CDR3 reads TGTGCCAGCAACAGACAGAGTCAGATTCAGCCCCAGCATTTT.

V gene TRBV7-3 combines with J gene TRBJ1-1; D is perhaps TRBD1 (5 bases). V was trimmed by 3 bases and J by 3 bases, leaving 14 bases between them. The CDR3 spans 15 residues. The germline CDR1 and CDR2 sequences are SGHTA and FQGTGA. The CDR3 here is CASSLGLSGDTEAFF. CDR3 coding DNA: TGTGCCAGCAGCTTGGGACTTTCGGGGGACACTGAAGCTTTCTTT.

The CDR3 DNA sequence: TGTGCCAGCAGCACACTAGCGGCGAGCACAGATACGCAGTATTTT. Encoded protein: CASSTLAASTDTQYF. This chain uses TRBV9 with TRBJ2-3; 8 bases map to TRBD2. Trimming at V came to 4 bases and at J to 0 bases, leaving 4 bases not matched to a gene. The CDR3 loop spans 15 amino acids. Per the germline V gene, CDR1 is SGDLS and CDR2 is YYNGEE.

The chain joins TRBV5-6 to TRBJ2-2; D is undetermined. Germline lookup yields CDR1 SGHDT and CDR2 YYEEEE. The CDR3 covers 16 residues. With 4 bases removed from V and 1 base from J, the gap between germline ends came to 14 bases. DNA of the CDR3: TGTGCCAGCAGCCACCTAGGAGTAGGGAACACCGGGGAGCTGTTTTTT. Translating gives CASSHLGVGNTGELFF.

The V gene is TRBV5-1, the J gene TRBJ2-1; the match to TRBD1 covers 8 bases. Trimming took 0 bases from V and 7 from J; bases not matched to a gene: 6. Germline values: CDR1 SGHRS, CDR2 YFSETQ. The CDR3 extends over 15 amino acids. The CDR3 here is CASSLGQGASNEQFF. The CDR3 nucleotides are TGCGCCAGCAGCTTGGGGCAGGGGGCGAGTAATGAGCAGTTCTTC.

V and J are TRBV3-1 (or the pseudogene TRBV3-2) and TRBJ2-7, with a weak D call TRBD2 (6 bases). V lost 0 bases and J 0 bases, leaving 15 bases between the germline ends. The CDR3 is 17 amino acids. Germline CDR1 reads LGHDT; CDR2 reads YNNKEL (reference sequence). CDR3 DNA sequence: TGTGCCAGCAGCCAAGAGTTTCGACGGGGGAGCTCCTACGAGCAGTACTTC. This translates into CASSQEFRRGSSYEQYF.

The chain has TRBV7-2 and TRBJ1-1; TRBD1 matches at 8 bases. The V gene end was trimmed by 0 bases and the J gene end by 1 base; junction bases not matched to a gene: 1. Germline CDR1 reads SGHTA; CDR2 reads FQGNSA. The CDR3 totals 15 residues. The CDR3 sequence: CASSLATGENTEAFF. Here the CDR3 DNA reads TGTGCCAGCAGCTTAGCGACAGGGGAGAACACTGAAGCTTTCTTT.

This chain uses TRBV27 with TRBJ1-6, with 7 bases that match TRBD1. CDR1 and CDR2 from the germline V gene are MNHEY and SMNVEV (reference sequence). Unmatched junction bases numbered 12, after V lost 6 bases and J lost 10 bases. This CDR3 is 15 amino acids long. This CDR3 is CASRRTGARGSPLHF. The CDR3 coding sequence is TGTGCCAGCAGAAGAACAGGGGCGCGAGGGTCACCCCTCCACTTT.

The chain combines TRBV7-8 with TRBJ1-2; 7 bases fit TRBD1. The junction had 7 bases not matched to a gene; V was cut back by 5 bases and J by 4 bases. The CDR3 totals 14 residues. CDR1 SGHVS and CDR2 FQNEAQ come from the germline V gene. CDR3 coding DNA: TGTGCCAGCAGCCCAGGGACAGCCTCCTATGGCTACACCTTC. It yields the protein CASSPGTASYGYTF.

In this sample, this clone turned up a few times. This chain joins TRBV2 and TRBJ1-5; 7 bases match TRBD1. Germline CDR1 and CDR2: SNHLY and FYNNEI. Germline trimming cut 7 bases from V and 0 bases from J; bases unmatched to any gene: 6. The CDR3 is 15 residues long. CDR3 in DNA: TGTGCCAGCACACGGGACAGCAATAGCAATCAGCCCCAGCATTTT. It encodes CASTRDSNSNQPQHF.

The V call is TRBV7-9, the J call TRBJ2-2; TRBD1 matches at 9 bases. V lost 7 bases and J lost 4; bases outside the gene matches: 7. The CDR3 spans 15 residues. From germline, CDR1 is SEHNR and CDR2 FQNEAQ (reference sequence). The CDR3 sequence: CASTGTGPGTGELFF. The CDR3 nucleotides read TGTGCCAGCACCGGGACAGGGCCAGGCACCGGGGAGCTGTTTTTT.

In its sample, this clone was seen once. CDR3 sequence (DNA): TGCGCCAGCAGCCAACTAGACAGAATCTCCTACGAGCAGTACTTC. It yields the protein CASSQLDRISYEQYF. The genes are TRBV4-1 and TRBJ2-7, with D possibly matching TRBD1 (5 bases). The germline CDR1 and CDR2 sequences are MGHRA and YSYEKL. V gave up 2 bases and J gave up 0 bases, with 11 bases separating them. This CDR3 comprises 15 residues.

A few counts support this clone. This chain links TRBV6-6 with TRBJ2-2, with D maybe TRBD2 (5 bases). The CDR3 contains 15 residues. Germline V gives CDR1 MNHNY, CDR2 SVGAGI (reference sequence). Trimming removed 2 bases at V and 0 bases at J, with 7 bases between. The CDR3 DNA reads TGTGCCAGCAGTTACAGGGAGACGAACACCGGGGAGCTGTTTTTT. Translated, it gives CASSYRETNTGELFF.

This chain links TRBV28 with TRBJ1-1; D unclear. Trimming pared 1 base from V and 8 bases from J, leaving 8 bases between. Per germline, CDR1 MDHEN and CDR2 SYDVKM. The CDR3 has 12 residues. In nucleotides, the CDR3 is TGTGCCAGCAGTTTATTGGCCGGGGAAGCTTTCTTT. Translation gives CASSLLAGEAFF.

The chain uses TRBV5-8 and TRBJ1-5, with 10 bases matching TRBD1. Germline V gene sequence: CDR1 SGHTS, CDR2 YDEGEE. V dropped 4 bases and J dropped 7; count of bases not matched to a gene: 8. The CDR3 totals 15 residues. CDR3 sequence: CASSRRGQGSQPQHF. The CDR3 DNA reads TGTGCCAGCAGCCGGCGGGGACAGGGGTCCCAGCCCCAGCATTTT.